The entry below describes one T cell receptor beta chain. The antigen remains unidentified. Trimming removed 6 bases at V and 8 bases at J, with 19 bases between. Per germline, CDR1 SNHLY and CDR2 FYNNEI. The CDR3 runs 14 residues. The data were taken from a study of shared clonotypes between healthy human individuals. For the study at large: There were three CD4 naive, three CD4 memory, two CD8 naive and one CD8 memory plates per donor.

Notes on the study in general: A handful of donors shared approximately 5% of their naive CD4 clonotypes. Naive subsets tended to show greater estimated richness than memory subsets.

The authors distributed each subset's genomic DNA evenly over several immunoSEQ plates. Profiled with immunoSEQ multiplex PCR; TCRdb holds only in-frame clones, not every one. The sample records approximately 940,000 clones, 76% being singletons. The chain has TRBV2 and TRBJ1-2; D remains unclear. The clonotype originates from a man younger than 35 in good health. The sequencing input was memory CD4+ T cells sorted from blood. The subset denotes: CD45RA-negative fraction. CDR3 nucleotides: TGTGCCAGCAGCCCTGTGGTTGCGTTGGAGGGCTACACCTTC. Encoded protein: CASSPVVALEGYTF.